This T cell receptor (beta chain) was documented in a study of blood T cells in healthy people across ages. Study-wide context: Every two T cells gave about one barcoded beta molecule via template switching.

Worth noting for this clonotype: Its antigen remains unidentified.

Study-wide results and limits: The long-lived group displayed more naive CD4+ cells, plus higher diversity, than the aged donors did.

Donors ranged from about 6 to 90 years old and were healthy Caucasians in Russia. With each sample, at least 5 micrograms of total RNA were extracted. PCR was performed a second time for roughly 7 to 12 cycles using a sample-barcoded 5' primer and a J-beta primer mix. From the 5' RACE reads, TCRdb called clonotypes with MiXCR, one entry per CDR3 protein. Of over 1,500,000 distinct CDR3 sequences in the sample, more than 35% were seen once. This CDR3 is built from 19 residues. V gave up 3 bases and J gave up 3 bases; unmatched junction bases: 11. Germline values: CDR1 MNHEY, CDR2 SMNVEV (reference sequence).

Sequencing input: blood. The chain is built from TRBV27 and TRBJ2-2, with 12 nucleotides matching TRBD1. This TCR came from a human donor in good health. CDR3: CASSFLYQGQGADTGELFF. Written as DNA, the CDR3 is TGTGCCAGCAGTTTTCTGTATCAGGGACAGGGGGCTGACACCGGGGAGCTGTTTTTT.